The 20 T cell receptor beta chains given below trace back to one sample, sequenced in a study of shared clonotypes between healthy human individuals. Sequenced by immunoSEQ multiplex PCR; TCRdb stores in-frame clones only, minus some. The sample yields about 650,000 clones, roughly 95% seen once. CD45RO negativity and positive selection for CCR7 defined naive CD8 cells, a population that excluded terminally differentiated effector memory CD45RA+ cells. Sequenced input: naive CD8+ T cells sorted from blood. The receptors shown here come from a young woman in good health.

The chain recombines TRBV4-1 with TRBJ1-2; TRBD1 aligns across 7 bases. Germline assignment: CDR1 MGHRA and CDR2 YSYEKL. V lost 2 bases to trimming and J lost 8 bases; unmatched junction nucleotides: 5. The CDR3 extends over 13 amino acids. The CDR3 sequence: CASSQTGAQGYTF. Written as DNA, the CDR3 is TGCGCCAGCAGCCAAACAGGGGCGCAAGGCTACACCTTC.

This chain connects TRBV7-8 to TRBJ2-1; tentative D call: TRBD1 (6 bases). Germline-derived CDR1 and CDR2 are SGHVS and FQNEAQ. V was clipped by 4 bases and J by 3 bases, with 13 bases between them. The CDR3 is made up of 15 amino acids. CDR3: CASSSHDRYYNEQFF. In nucleotides, the CDR3 is TGTGCCAGCAGCTCTCACGACAGGTACTACAATGAGCAGTTCTTC.

V is TRBV7-8 and J is TRBJ2-1; tentative D call: TRBD1 (6 bases). The length of the CDR3 is 16 residues. CDR1 is SGHVS, CDR2 FQNEAQ, per germline. V was clipped by 5 bases and J by 4 bases, with 18 bases between them. The DNA for the CDR3 is TGTGCCAGCAGCGGCCAGAAAGGGGGAACATACAATGAGCAGTTCTTC. Protein sequence: CASSGQKGGTYNEQFF.

This chain uses TRBV7-9 with TRBJ2-5, with TRBD2 identical over 10 bases. The J call may not be correct, given that the DNA end is closer to TRBJ2-7. The CDR3 spans 12 residues. CDR1 is SEHNR, CDR2 FQNEAQ, per germline (reference sequence). CDR3 region: CASSSGRYEQYF. The CDR3 nucleotides are TGTGCCAGTTCTAGCGGGAGATACGAGCAGTACTTC.

The chain uses TRBV7-9 and TRBJ2-6; a possible D gene is TRBD1 (6 bases). The CDR3 sequence is 16 residues long. Germline-derived CDR1 and CDR2 are SEHNR and FQNEAQ (reference sequence). The V and J ends lost 8 bases and 1 base respectively, with 15 bases between them. CDR3 bases: TGTGCCAGCTCCATTGCTGGACAGTCTGGGGCCAACGTCCTGACTTTC. Encoded protein: CASSIAGQSGANVLTF.

This clone came up once. The chain links TRBV5-6 to TRBJ2-1; D gene uncertain. This CDR3 has 14 residues. Looked up from germline, CDR1 is SGHDT and CDR2 is YYEEEE. Trimming shortened V by 4 bases and J by 6 bases, and 14 bases separated the two germline ends. Written as DNA, the CDR3 is TGTGCCAGCAGCCTCATTGGTACGGGCAATGAGCAGTTCTTC. As protein: CASSLIGTGNEQFF.

This chain joins TRBV11-3 and TRBJ2-1, with no clear D. The germline V gene encodes CDR1 SGHNT and CDR2 YENEEA. This CDR3 comprises 13 residues. Trimming removed 5 bases from V and 7 bases from J, with 12 bases in between. CDR3 protein: CASSQDGRNEQFF. CDR3 DNA: TGTGCCAGCAGCCAAGACGGAAGGAATGAGCAGTTCTTC.

The chain couples TRBV11-2 to TRBJ2-1, with D hard to call. Germline V gene lookup returns CDR1 SGHAT and CDR2 FQNNGV. CDR3 length: 13 amino acids. Trimming shortened V by 1 base and J by 2 bases, and 3 bases separated the two germline ends. The CDR3 nucleotides are TGTGCCAGCAGCTTAGTGGCCTACAATGAGCAGTTCTTC. Its protein product is CASSLVAYNEQFF.

This sequence joins TRBV4-2 and TRBJ2-3; TRBD2 is a possible D gene (6 bases). V was cut by 5 bases and J by 0 bases, with 9 bases left in between. Per germline, CDR1 LGHNA and CDR2 YNFKEQ. This CDR3 contains 14 residues. CDR3 in amino acids: CASSSGTSTDTQYF. In DNA, the CDR3 is TGTGCCAGCAGCTCCGGGACTAGCACAGATACGCAGTATTTT.

This chain connects TRBV19 to TRBJ2-7; D might be TRBD2 (6 bases). The germline V gene has CDR1 LNHDA and CDR2 SQIVND (reference sequence). Deletions cut 7 bases from V and 0 bases from J, with 16 bases between. The CDR3 is made up of 15 amino acids. CDR3 DNA sequence: TGTGCCAGTAAGTTGGAAGCGGGCGCCTCCTACGAGCAGTACTTC. This gives the protein CASKLEAGASYEQYF.

The V and J genes are TRBV25-1 and TRBJ1-5; the D gene is possibly TRBD1 (5 bases). V shed 5 bases and J shed 4 bases, with 9 bases lying between them. The CDR3 is 13 amino acids. Per the germline V gene, CDR1 is MGHDK and CDR2 is SYGVNS. The CDR3 here is CASSKGPNQPQHF. The CDR3 nucleotides read TGTGCCAGCAGTAAGGGACCAAATCAGCCCCAGCATTTT.

This chain connects TRBV7-3 to TRBJ2-1; D perhaps matches TRBD1 (5 bases). The germline V gene encodes CDR1 SGHTA and CDR2 FQGTGA. The ends were cut back, 3 bases at V and 0 bases at J, with 15 bases in the middle. CDR3 length: 17 residues. The CDR3 sequence: CASSFNWGPSSYNEQFF. The CDR3 nucleotides read TGTGCCAGCAGCTTCAATTGGGGCCCTAGCTCCTACAATGAGCAGTTCTTC.

This sequence joins TRBV4-1 and TRBJ2-3; D remains unclear. Germline-derived CDR1 and CDR2 are MGHRA and YSYEKL. The ends were cut back, 0 bases at V and 6 bases at J, with 4 bases in the middle. The CDR3 spans 12 residues. DNA for the CDR3: TGCGCCAGCAGCCAAGATACGGATACGCAGTATTTT. This gives the protein CASSQDTDTQYF.

CDR3 coding DNA: TGTGCCAGTAGTATGAGTCATTCCGGCTCCTACGAGCAGTACTTC. The encoded protein is CASSMSHSGSYEQYF. V and J are TRBV19 and TRBJ2-7; D is undetermined. Germline V gene lookup returns CDR1 LNHDA and CDR2 SQIVND (reference sequence). V gave up 3 bases and J gave up 0 bases, with 12 bases separating them. The CDR3 sequence is 15 residues long.

DNA for the CDR3: TGTGCCAGCAGCTCCTGGACTAGCGGGGGCACCGGGGAGCTGTTTTTT. Residues: CASSSWTSGGTGELFF. This chain uses TRBV7-9 with TRBJ2-2; 13 nucleotides line up with TRBD2. The CDR3 has 16 residues. CDR1 is SEHNR, CDR2 FQNEAQ, per germline (reference sequence). The J segment lost 4 bases and the V segment lost 4 bases, leaving 3 bases of the junction unmatched.

This rearrangement joins TRBV6-6 to TRBJ1-2, with D tentatively TRBD1 (5 bases). The V and J ends lost 6 bases and 6 bases respectively, with 14 bases between them. Germline CDR1 and CDR2: MNHNY and SVGAGI (reference sequence). This CDR3 has 13 residues. CDR3 region: CASSPDSYNGYTF. DNA of the CDR3: TGTGCCAGCAGCCCCGACAGTTACAATGGCTACACCTTC.

V is TRBV10-1 and J is TRBJ1-2, with a weak D call TRBD1 (6 bases). The CDR3 is 15 residues long. Trimming stripped 5 bases from V and 2 bases from J, with 15 bases between. The germline V gene encodes CDR1 WNHNN and CDR2 SYGVQD (reference sequence). This CDR3 is CASSNSTTGNYGYTF. The CDR3 DNA sequence: TGCGCCAGCAGTAATTCTACCACAGGGAACTATGGCTACACCTTC.

This chain joins TRBV11-2 and TRBJ2-7; 8 bases are a match to TRBD2. The CDR3 extends over 18 amino acids. The germline V gene encodes CDR1 SGHAT and CDR2 FQNNGV. J was trimmed by 1 base and V by 1 base; bases with no gene match: 12. This CDR3 is CASSLGPGGVLRSYEQYF. The DNA for the CDR3 is TGTGCCAGCAGCTTAGGACCGGGAGGGGTACTTCGGTCCTACGAGCAGTACTTC. The entire variable domain, with the rest obtained from reference TRBV11-2 and TRBJ2-7, is as follows: EAGVAQSPRYKIIEKRQSVAFWCNPISGHATLYWYQQILGQGPKLLIQFQNNGVVDDSQLPKDRFSAERLKGVDSTLKIQPAKLEDSAVYLCASSLGPGGVLRSYEQYFGPGTRLTVT.

This rearrangement joins TRBV4-1 to TRBJ2-7, with 10 bases fitting TRBD2. Germline loops: CDR1 MGHRA, CDR2 YSYEKL. V lost 5 bases to trimming and J lost 3 bases; unmatched junction nucleotides: 13. The CDR3 runs 17 residues. In nucleotides, the CDR3 is TGCGCCAGCAGCTATTTAGCGGGAGGAGAAAAAATCTACGAGCAGTACTTC. Protein: CASSYLAGGEKIYEQYF.

This rearrangement joins TRBV19 to TRBJ2-7, with 7 bases fitting TRBD2. V dropped 10 bases and J dropped 1; count of bases not matched to a gene: 10. Germline CDR1 and CDR2: LNHDA and SQIVND (reference sequence). CDR3 length equals 14 residues. CDR3 DNA: TGTGCCATCTCCCCGGGTAGCGGGTCCTACGAGCAGTACTTC. Protein sequence: CAISPGSGSYEQYF.